In this sample, the clone carrying this TCR beta chain turned up many times. This sample stems from a study of T-cell reconstitution after alpha-beta-depleted transplantation in children. Germline V CDR1 and CDR2: SGHTA, FQGNSA. With 8 bases clipped from V and 6 bases from J, the junction kept 3 bases outside the gene matches. The CDR3 runs to 14 residues. The TCRbeta library was prepared with unique molecular identifiers. Each CDR3 protein gets one entry after TCRdb re-called the PCR reads with MiXCR. The sample shows a few hundred thousand distinct CDR3 sequences, around 13% of them seen only once. This chain uses TRBV7-2 with TRBJ2-1; 14 bases line up with TRBD2. The sequenced sample was PBMCs from the stem cell graft donor, obtained from the stem cell graft. This clonotype was sampled from a human donor who donated a stem cell graft to a child with combined immunodeficiency. CDR3 coding DNA: TGTGCCAGCTCCGGGACTAGCGGGGGCAATGAGCAGTTCTTC. Translation gives CASSGTSGGNEQFF.